These 28 T cell receptor beta chains came from one sample sequenced in a study of T-cell memory formation after mild COVID-19. TCRdb reprocessed the 5' RACE reads via MiXCR and lists one record per CDR3 protein. The sample contains about 440,000 distinct CDR3 sequences, around 20% of which appear only once. Sequenced input: PBMCs or a T cell subset sorted from them (not recorded which). These receptor sequences come from an adult woman who had mild COVID-19 (a few samples of this study predate the infection). Cell type and time point are not known.

This clonotype was counted between two and nine times. The rearrangement joins TRBV20-1 to TRBJ1-2, with 10 bases identical to TRBD1. Trimming at V came to 1 base and at J to 4 bases, leaving 0 bases not matched to a gene. This CDR3 is 13 amino acids long. Germline CDR1 is DFQATT and CDR2 is SNEGSKA (reference sequence). This CDR3 reads CSARGQGAYGYTF. In DNA form, the CDR3 reads TGCAGTGCTAGAGGACAGGGGGCCTATGGCTACACCTTC.

The sample holds a few counts of this clonotype. This chain links TRBV7-3 with TRBJ2-1, with TRBD2 matching 15 bases. Germline values: CDR1 SGHTA, CDR2 FQGTGA. This CDR3 is built from 15 residues. V lost 5 bases to trimming and J lost 9 bases; unmatched junction nucleotides: 5. CDR3 loop: CASSVGTSGGIEQFF. CDR3 nucleotide sequence: TGTGCCAGCAGCGTAGGGACTAGCGGGGGGATTGAGCAGTTCTTC.

This clonotype turned up a few times. V and J are TRBV25-1 and TRBJ2-3; D gene uncertain. Germline loops: CDR1 MGHDK, CDR2 SYGVNS. With 5 bases removed from V and 0 bases from J, the gap between germline ends came to 12 bases. The CDR3 contains 15 residues. The CDR3 nucleotides read TGTGCCAGCAGTCTGGGCGTATCTAGCACAGATACGCAGTATTTT. It yields the protein CASSLGVSSTDTQYF.

V is TRBV7-2 and J is TRBJ2-2, with 9 bases matching TRBD1. In germline, CDR1 is SGHTA, CDR2 FQGNSA. With 1 base clipped from V and 5 bases from J, the junction kept 2 bases outside the gene matches. The CDR3 totals 15 residues. CDR3: CASSLDRGLTGELFF. The CDR3, as DNA: TGTGCCAGCAGCTTAGACAGGGGGCTGACCGGGGAGCTGTTTTTT.

J is TRBJ2-7 and V is TRBV27; no clear D. Germline V gene sequence: CDR1 MNHEY, CDR2 SMNVEV (reference sequence). V lost 7 bases to trimming and J lost 0 bases, with 10 bases between them. CDR3 length: 13 residues. The CDR3 bases are TGTGCCAGCACCGGCAGGAGCTCCTACGAGCAGTACTTC. It codes for CASTGRSSYEQYF.

The chain links TRBV20-1 to TRBJ2-5; 16 bases map to TRBD2. The ends lost 5 bases at V and 3 bases at J; junction bases unmatched: 6. The CDR3 sequence is 16 residues long. The germline V gene encodes CDR1 DFQATT and CDR2 SNEGSKA (reference sequence). For the CDR3, the DNA is TGCAGTGCTCCGGGACTAGCGGGAGGGATAGAAGAGACCCAGTACTTC. Translating gives CSAPGLAGGIEETQYF.

The J gene is TRBJ2-2, the V gene TRBV24-1, with 10 bases lining up with TRBD2. Germline V lookup: CDR1 KGHDR, CDR2 SFDVKD. The CDR3 is 18 amino acids. The V gene end was trimmed by 0 bases and the J gene end by 2 bases; junction bases not matched to a gene: 5. The CDR3 spells CATSDLQPSGGNTGELFF. Here the CDR3 DNA reads TGTGCCACCAGTGATTTGCAGCCTAGCGGGGGAAACACCGGGGAGCTGTTTTTT.

This chain links TRBV5-6 with TRBJ2-1; D is undetermined. V was trimmed by 4 bases and J by 9 bases, leaving 23 bases between them. The V gene's germline CDR1 is SGHDT and CDR2 YYEEEE. The CDR3 length is 16 residues. This CDR3 is CASSDRRPTRRSEQFF. CDR3 nucleotides: TGTGCCAGCAGCGATCGGCGGCCAACCCGCAGGAGTGAGCAGTTCTTC.

This rearrangement joins TRBV3-1 to TRBJ2-1; a possible D gene is TRBD2 (7 bases). Per germline, CDR1 LGHDT and CDR2 YNNKEL (reference sequence). The CDR3 loop spans 12 amino acids. Between the trimmed V and J ends, which lost 8 bases and 10 bases, there was a span of 15 bases. The CDR3 reads CASGGAKGEQFF. The CDR3 coding sequence is TGTGCCAGCGGGGGGGCTAAGGGGGAGCAGTTCTTC.

At least ten counts were recorded for this clonotype. The chain carries TRBV5-1 and TRBJ1-6; TRBD1 agrees at 12 bases. The CDR3 is made up of 21 amino acids. The germline gives CDR1 SGHRS, CDR2 YFSETQ. Losses at the gene ends were 3 bases for V and 5 bases for J; bases not matched to a gene: 18. The CDR3 reads CASSYYPGQGASPGNNSPLHF. The CDR3 DNA reads TGCGCCAGCAGCTACTACCCGGGACAGGGGGCTAGTCCCGGGAATAATTCACCCCTCCACTTT.

This clonotype was detected a few times. The CDR3 region is CASSQGLAGELFF. The DNA of the CDR3 is TGCGCCAGCAGCCAAGGTCTCGCCGGGGAGCTGTTTTTT. This rearrangement joins TRBV4-1 to TRBJ2-2; D unresolved. The CDR3 has 13 amino acids. Trimming took off 1 base at V and 6 bases at J, with 6 bases between the two ends. Germline V CDR1 and CDR2: MGHRA, YSYEKL.

This clonotype was seen a single time. In DNA, the CDR3 is TGTGCCAGCAGCTTAGTTGGTAGCGAGGTCATTCAGTACTTC. Encoded protein: CASSLVGSEVIQYF. The chain uses TRBV7-9 and TRBJ2-4; weak D call: TRBD2 (5 bases). CDR1 is SEHNR and CDR2 is FQNEAQ in the germline V gene (reference sequence). Trimming stripped 1 base from V and 9 bases from J, with 13 bases between. The CDR3 is made up of 14 amino acids.

This clonotype was detected only a few times. This chain connects TRBV11-2 to TRBJ2-2; TRBD1 agrees at 11 bases. Germline V CDR1 and CDR2: SGHAT, FQNNGV. V shed 5 bases and J 4 bases; nucleotides not matched to a gene: 3. The CDR3 sequence is 15 residues long. The CDR3, as DNA: TGTGCCAGCAGCGCGGACAGGGGGCCCACCGGGGAGCTGTTTTTT. This translates into CASSADRGPTGELFF.

This chain uses TRBV9 with TRBJ2-7; TRBD1 aligns across 9 bases. This CDR3 is 15 amino acids long. Germline CDR1 reads SGDLS; CDR2 reads YYNGEE. The V gene end was trimmed by 0 bases and the J gene end by 5 bases; junction bases not matched to a gene: 6. In DNA, the CDR3 is TGTGCCAGCAGCGTAGCGGGACAGGGATACCACGAGCAGTACTTC. This sequence encodes CASSVAGQGYHEQYF.

The V and J genes are TRBV24-1 and TRBJ1-1; unclear D gene. The CDR3 consists of 14 residues. Deletions cut 3 bases from V and 3 bases from J, with 10 bases between. CDR1 and CDR2 (germline): KGHDR, SFDVKD. CDR3 loop: CATSDPARDTEAFF. As DNA, the CDR3 is TGTGCCACCAGTGATCCCGCCCGGGACACTGAAGCTTTCTTT.

The rearrangement links TRBV24-1 to TRBJ2-1, with D unclear. The V end was cut by 3 bases, the J end by 6 bases, with 5 bases between. The CDR3 runs 12 residues. Germline V gives CDR1 KGHDR, CDR2 SFDVKD. The CDR3 DNA reads as TGTGCCACCAGTGATAGCGTCAATGAGCAGTTCTTC. Translation: CATSDSVNEQFF.

The chain joins TRBV18 to TRBJ1-4; a weak D match, TRBD1 (5 bases). Trimming pared 2 bases from V and 1 base from J, leaving 11 bases between. From germline, CDR1 is KGHSH and CDR2 LQKENI. CDR3 size: 16 residues. CDR3 sequence reads: CASSPGGGVTNEKLFF. The CDR3 DNA follows: TGTGCCAGCTCACCAGGCGGAGGGGTAACTAATGAAAAACTGTTTTTT.

The genes are TRBV5-1 and TRBJ1-4; 7 positions match TRBD1. Trimming removed 5 bases from V and 7 bases from J; junction bases left unmatched: 8. The CDR3 sequence is 14 residues long. Germline V lookup: CDR1 SGHRS, CDR2 YFSETQ. The CDR3 nucleotides are TGCGCCAGCAGTCTGGAAGGGGGCAGTGAAAAACTGTTTTTT. Its protein is CASSLEGGSEKLFF.

This clonotype turned up a few times. The V call is TRBV3-1, the J call TRBJ2-3, with 8 bases matching TRBD1. CDR3 size: 16 residues. CDR1 and CDR2 from the germline V gene are LGHDT and YNNKEL (reference sequence). V was pared by 0 bases and J by 1 base, with 3 bases of the junction left unmatched. The DNA of the CDR3 is TGTGCCAGCAGCCAAGAGCACAGGGGGGGCACAGATACGCAGTATTTT. Protein product: CASSQEHRGGTDTQYF.

This clonotype occurred a few times. The chain couples TRBV4-1 to TRBJ2-2; 8 bases are a match to TRBD2. From germline, CDR1 is MGHRA and CDR2 YSYEKL. V lost 2 bases, J lost 9 bases, and 8 bases stayed unmatched. The CDR3 sequence is 15 residues long. CDR3 bases: TGCGCCAGCAGCCAAAGTCCCGGGGGGGCATGGGAGCTGTTTTTT. This encodes CASSQSPGGAWELFF.

This clonotype appeared many times. The chain uses TRBV5-1 and TRBJ1-5; D might be TRBD1 (6 bases). Germline CDR1 SGHRS, CDR2 YFSETQ. This CDR3 region has 15 residues. V lost 5 bases and J 3 bases, leaving 15 bases between the germline ends. The DNA of the CDR3 is TGCGCCAGCAGTCCACAGGGCCTCAACAATCAGCCCCAGCATTTT. Its translation: CASSPQGLNNQPQHF.

This clonotype was counted between two and nine times. The V gene is TRBV5-1, the J gene TRBJ2-7; D is possibly TRBD1 (5 bases). CDR1 is SGHRS, CDR2 YFSETQ, per germline. The CDR3 sequence is 15 residues long. The V gene lost 0 bases and the J gene lost 6 bases, with 16 bases spanning the gap. CDR3 residues: CASSLASGRVGEQYF. The CDR3 bases are TGCGCCAGCAGCTTGGCATCGGGCAGGGTGGGCGAGCAGTACTTC.

This rearrangement joins TRBV7-6 to TRBJ2-6; D might be TRBD1 or TRBD2, each matching 5 bases. V lost 6 bases, J lost 0 bases, and 9 bases lay in between. The CDR3 has 15 amino acids. Germline loops: CDR1 SGHVS, CDR2 FNYEAQ. The CDR3: CASRRGTSGANVLTF. In nucleotides, the CDR3 is TGTGCCAGCAGAAGAGGGACCTCTGGGGCCAACGTCCTGACTTTC. Full variable domain (outside the CDR3, taken from reference TRBV7-6 and TRBJ2-6): GAGVSQSPRYKVTKRGQDVALRCDPISGHVSLYWYRQALGQGPEFLTYFNYEAQQDKSGLPNDRFSAERPEGSISTLTIQRTEQRDSAMYRCASRRGTSGANVLTFGAGSRLTVL.

The chain employs TRBV6-5 and TRBJ1-4; TRBD1 is a possible D gene (5 bases). The CDR3 consists of 14 residues. Between the trimmed V and J ends, which lost 6 bases and 8 bases, there was a span of 16 bases. Germline V CDR1 and CDR2: MNHEY, SVGAGI. CDR3 region: CASSPNERGEKLFF. CDR3 nucleotides: TGTGCCAGCAGCCCCAACGAAAGGGGCGAAAAACTGTTTTTT.

This clonotype was counted a few times. The CDR3 loop reads CASSQVIGGSEAFF. The CDR3 nucleotides are TGTGCCAGCAGCCAAGTTATAGGGGGCTCTGAAGCTTTCTTT. The chain employs TRBV3-1 and TRBJ1-1; 7 bases are shared with TRBD1. CDR3 size: 14 residues. Germline CDR1 reads LGHDT; CDR2 reads YNNKEL (reference sequence). V gave up 1 base and J gave up 6 bases; unmatched junction bases: 5. Filled out from reference TRBV3-1 and TRBJ1-1, the complete variable domain reads DTAVSQTPKYLVTQMGNDKSIKCEQNLGHDTMYWYKQDSKKFLKIMFSYNNKELIINETVPNRFSPKSPDKAHLNLHINSLELGDSAVYFCASSQVIGGSEAFFGQGTRLTVV.

V and J are TRBV7-9 and TRBJ2-3; the D call may be TRBD1 or TRBD2 (5 bases each). CDR3 size: 12 residues. Germline CDR1 SEHNR, CDR2 FQNEAQ (reference sequence). The V end was cut by 5 bases, the J end by 6 bases, with 9 bases between. The DNA of the CDR3 is TGTGCCAGCAGCCCGGGACGGGATACGCAGTATTTT. Translation gives CASSPGRDTQYF.

This clonotype has at least ten counts. The CDR3 reads CASSWGRGEQFF. The CDR3 DNA is TGTGCCAGCAGCTGGGGAAGAGGTGAGCAGTTCTTC. The genes are TRBV5-6 and TRBJ2-1; D unclear. V dropped 3 bases and J dropped 9 bases, with 10 bases sitting between them. CDR1 and CDR2 (germline): SGHDT, YYEEEE. The CDR3 consists of 12 residues.

This clonotype was counted a few times. V usage is TRBV25-1 and J usage is TRBJ2-7, with 8 bases that match TRBD2. The length of the CDR3 is 15 residues. The junction had 12 bases not matched to a gene; V was cut back by 5 bases and J by 6 bases. The germline V gene encodes CDR1 MGHDK and CDR2 SYGVNS. The CDR3 DNA reads TGTGCCAGCAGTCAGAGCGGGAGTTTATGGGGCGAGCAGTACTTC. This codes for CASSQSGSLWGEQYF.